This T cell receptor (beta chain) was captured by sequencing in a study of tumor T cells in aggressive B-cell lymphoma. This table comes from immunoSEQ multiplex PCR, and its TCRdb copy is limited to in-frame clones, with some not included. The profile shows 1,700 or so clones, 90% to 95% of them singletons. V was pared by 7 bases and J by 4 bases, with 17 bases between. Germline V gene data show CDR1 as SNHLY and CDR2 as FYNNEI. This CDR3 contains 14 residues. This rearrangement joins TRBV2 to TRBJ2-7; D perhaps matches TRBD2 (6 bases). The sample was tumor tissue. This receptor was obtained from an adult with diffuse large B cell lymphoma. Some clones in this sample may be carry-over from other donors' samples. The CDR3 here is CASKEGLTYYEQYF. CDR3 nucleotide sequence: TGTGCCAGCAAAGAGGGACTGACGTATTACGAGCAGTACTTC. Using reference TRBV2 and TRBJ2-7 for the parts outside the CDR3, the full variable domain is EPEVTQTPSHQVTQMGQEVILRCVPISNHLYFYWYRQILGQKVEFLVSFYNNEISEKSEIFDDQFSVERPDGSNFTLKIRSTKLEDSAMYFCASKEGLTYYEQYFGPGTRLTVT.